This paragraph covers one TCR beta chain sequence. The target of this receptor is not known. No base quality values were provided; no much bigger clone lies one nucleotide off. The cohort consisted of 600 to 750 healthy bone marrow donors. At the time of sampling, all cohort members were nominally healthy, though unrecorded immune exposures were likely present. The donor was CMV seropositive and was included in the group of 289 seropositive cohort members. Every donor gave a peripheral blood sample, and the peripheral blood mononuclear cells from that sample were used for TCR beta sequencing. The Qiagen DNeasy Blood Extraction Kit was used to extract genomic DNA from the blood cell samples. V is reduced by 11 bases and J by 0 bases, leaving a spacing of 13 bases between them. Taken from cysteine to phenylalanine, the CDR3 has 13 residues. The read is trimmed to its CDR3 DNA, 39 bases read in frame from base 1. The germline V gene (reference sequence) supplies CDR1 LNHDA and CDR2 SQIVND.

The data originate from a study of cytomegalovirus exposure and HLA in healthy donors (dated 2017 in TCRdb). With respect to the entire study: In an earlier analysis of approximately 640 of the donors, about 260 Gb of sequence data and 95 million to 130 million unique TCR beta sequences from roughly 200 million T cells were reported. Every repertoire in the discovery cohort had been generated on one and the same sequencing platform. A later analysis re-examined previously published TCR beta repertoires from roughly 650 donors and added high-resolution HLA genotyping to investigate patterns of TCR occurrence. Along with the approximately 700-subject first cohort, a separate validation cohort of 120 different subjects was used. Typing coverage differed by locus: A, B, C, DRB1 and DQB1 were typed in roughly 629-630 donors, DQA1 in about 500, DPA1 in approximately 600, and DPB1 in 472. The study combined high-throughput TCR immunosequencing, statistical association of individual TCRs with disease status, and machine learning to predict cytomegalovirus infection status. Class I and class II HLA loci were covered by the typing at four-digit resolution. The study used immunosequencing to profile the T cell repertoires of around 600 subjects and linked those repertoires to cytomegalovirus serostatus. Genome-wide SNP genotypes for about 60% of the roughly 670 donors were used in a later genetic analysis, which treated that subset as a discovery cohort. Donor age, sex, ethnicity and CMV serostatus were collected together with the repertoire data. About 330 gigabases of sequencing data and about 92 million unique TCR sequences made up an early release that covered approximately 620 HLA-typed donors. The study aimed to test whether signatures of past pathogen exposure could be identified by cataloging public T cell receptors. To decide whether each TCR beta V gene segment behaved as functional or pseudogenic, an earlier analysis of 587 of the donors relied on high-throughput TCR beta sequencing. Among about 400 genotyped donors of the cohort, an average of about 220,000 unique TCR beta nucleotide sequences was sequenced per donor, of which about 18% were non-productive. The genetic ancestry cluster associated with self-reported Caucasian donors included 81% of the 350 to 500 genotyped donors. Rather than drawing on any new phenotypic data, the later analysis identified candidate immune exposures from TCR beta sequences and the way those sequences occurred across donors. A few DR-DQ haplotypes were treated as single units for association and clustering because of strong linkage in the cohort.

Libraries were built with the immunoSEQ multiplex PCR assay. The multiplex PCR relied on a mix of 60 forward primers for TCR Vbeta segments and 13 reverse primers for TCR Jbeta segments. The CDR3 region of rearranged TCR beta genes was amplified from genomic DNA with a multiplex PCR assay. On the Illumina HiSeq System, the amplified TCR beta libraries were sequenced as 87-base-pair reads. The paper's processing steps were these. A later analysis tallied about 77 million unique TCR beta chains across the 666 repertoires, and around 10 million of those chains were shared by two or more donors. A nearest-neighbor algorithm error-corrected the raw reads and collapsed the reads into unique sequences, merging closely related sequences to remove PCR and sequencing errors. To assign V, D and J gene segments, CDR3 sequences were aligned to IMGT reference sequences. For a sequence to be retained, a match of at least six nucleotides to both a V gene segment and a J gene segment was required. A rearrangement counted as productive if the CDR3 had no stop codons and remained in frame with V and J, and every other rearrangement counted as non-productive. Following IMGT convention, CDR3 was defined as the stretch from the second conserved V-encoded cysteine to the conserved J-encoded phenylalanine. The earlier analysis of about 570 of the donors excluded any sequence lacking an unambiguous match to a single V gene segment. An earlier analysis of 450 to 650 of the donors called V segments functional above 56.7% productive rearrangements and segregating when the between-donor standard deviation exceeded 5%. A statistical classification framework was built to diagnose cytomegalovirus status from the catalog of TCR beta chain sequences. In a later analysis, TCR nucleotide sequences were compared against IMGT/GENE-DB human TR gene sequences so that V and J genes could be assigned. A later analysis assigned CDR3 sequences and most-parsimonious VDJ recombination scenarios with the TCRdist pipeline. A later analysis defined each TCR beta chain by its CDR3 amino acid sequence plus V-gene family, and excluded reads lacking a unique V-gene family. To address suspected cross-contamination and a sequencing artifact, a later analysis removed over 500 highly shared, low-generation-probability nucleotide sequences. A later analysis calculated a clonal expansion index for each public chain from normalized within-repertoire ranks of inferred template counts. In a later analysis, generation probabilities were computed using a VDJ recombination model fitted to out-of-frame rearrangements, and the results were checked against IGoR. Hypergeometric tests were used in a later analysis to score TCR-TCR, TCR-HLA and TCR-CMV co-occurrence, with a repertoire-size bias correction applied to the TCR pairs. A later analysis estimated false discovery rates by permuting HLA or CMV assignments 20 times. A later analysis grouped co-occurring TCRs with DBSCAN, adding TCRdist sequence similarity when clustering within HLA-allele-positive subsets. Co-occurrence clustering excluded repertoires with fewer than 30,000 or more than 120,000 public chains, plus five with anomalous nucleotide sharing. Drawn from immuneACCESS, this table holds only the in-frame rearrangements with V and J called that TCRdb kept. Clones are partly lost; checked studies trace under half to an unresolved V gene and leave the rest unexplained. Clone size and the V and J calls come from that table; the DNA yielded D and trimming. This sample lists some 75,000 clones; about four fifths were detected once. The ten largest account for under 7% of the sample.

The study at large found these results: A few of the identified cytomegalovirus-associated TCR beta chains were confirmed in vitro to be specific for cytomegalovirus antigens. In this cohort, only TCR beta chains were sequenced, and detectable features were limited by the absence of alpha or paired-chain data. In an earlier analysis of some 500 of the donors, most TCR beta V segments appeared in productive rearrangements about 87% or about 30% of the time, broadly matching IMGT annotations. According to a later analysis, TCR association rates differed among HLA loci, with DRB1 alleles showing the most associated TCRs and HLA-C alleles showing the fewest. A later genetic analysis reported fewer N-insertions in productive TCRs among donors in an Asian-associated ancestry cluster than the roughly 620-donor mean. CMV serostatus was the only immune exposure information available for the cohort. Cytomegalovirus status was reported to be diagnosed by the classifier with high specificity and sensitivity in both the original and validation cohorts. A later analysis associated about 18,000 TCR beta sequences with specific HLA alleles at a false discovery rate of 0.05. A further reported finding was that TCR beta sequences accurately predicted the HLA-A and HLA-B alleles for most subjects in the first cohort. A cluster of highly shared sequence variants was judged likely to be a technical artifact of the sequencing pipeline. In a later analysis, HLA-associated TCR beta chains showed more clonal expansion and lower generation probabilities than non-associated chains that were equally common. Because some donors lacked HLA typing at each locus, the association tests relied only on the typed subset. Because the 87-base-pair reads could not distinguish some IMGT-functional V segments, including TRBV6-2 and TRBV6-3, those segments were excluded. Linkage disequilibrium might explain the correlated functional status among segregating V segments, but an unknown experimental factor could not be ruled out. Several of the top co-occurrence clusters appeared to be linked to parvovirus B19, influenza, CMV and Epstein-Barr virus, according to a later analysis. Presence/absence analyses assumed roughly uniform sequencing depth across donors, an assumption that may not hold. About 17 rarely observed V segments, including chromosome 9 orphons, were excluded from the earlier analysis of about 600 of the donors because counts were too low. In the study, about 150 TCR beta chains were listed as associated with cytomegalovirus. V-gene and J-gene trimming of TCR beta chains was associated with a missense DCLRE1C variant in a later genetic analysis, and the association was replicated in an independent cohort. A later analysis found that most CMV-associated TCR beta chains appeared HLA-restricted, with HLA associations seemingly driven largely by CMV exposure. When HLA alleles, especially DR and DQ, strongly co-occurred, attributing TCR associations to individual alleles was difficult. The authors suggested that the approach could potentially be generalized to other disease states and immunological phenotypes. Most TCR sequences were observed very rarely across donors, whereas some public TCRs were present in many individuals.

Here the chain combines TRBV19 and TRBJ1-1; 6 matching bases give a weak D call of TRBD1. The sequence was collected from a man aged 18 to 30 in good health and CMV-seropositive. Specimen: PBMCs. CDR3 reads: CASRGHLNTEAFF. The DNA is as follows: TGTGCCTCTCGGGGACACCTGAACACTGAAGCTTTCTTT. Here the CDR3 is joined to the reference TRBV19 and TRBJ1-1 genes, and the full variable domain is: DGGITQSPKYLFRKEGQNVTLSCEQNLNHDAMYWYRQDPGQGLRLIYYSQIVNDFQKGDIAEGYSVSREKKESFPLTVTSAQKNPTAFYLCASRGHLNTEAFFGQGTRLTVV.